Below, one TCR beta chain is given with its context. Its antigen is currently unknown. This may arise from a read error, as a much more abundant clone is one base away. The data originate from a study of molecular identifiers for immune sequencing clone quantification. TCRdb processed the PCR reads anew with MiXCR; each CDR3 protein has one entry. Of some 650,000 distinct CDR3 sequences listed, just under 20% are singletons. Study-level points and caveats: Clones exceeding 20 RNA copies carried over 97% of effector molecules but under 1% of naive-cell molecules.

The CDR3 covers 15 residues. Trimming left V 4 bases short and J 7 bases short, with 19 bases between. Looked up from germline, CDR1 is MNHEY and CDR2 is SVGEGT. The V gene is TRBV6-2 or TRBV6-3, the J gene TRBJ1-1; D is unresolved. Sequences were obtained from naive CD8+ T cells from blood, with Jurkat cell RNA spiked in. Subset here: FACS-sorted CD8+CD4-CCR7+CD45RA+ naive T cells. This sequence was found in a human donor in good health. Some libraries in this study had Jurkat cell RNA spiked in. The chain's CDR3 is CASSCSTLTNHEAFF. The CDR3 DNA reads TGTGCCAGCAGTTGCTCGACTCTTACGAATCATGAAGCTTTCTTT.